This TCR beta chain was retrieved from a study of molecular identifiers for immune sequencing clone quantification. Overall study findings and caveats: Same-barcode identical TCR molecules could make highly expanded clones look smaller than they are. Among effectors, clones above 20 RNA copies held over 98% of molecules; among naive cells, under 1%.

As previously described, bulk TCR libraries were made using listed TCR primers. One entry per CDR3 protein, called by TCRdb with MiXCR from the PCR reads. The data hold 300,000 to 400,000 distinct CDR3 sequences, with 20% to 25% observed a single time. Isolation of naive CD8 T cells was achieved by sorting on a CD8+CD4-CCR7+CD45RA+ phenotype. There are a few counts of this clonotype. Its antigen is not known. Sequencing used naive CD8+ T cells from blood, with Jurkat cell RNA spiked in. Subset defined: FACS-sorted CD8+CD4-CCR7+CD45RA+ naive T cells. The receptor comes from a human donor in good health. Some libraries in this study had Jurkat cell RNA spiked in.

CDR3 bases: TGTGCCAGCAGCTTTCCTCGCAGGTCTTGGGGGGGGGACGACCAAGAGACCCAGTACTTC. Translated, it gives CASSFPRRSWGGDDQETQYF. The V gene is TRBV7-8, the J gene TRBJ2-5, with 7 bases that match TRBD2. Germline CDR1 reads SGHVS; CDR2 reads FQNEAQ. This CDR3 region has 20 residues. J gave up 0 bases and V 3 bases, and 19 bases lay outside the gene matches.